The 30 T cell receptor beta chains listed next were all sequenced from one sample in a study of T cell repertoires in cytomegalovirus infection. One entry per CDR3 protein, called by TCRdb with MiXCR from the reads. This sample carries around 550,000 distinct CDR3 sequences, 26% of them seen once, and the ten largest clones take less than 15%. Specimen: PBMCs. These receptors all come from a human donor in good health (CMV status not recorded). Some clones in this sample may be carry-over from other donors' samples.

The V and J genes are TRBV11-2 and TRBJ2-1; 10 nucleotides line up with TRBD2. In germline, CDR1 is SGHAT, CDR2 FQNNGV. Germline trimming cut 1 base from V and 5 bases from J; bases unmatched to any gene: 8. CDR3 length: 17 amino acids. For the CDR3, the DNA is TGTGCCAGCAGCTTAGTGGGGGCTGGACTAGCGGACAATGAGCAGTTCTTC. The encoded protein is CASSLVGAGLADNEQFF.

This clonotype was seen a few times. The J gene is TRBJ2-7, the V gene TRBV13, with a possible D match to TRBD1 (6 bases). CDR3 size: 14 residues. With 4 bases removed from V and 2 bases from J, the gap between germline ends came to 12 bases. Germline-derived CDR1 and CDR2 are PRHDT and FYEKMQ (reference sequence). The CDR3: CASSSRQETYEQYF. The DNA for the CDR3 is TGTGCCAGCAGCTCACGACAGGAAACCTACGAGCAGTACTTC.

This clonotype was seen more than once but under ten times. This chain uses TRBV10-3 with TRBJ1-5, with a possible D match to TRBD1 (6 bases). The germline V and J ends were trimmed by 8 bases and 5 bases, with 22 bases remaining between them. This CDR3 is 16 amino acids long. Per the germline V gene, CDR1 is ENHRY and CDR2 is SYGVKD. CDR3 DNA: TGTGCCATCTCCCCCTTCAGGGGTACGGGGCATCAGCCCCAGCATTTT. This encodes CAISPFRGTGHQPQHF.

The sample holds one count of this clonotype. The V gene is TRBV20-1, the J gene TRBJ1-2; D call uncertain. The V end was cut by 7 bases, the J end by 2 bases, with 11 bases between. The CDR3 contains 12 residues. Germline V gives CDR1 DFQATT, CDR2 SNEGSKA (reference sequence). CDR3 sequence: CSVTVRNYGYTF. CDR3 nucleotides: TGCAGTGTAACAGTCCGAAACTATGGCTACACCTTC.

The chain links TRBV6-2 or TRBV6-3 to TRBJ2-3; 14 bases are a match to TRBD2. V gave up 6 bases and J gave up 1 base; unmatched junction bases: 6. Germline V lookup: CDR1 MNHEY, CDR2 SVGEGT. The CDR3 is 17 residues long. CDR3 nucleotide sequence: TGTGCCAGCAGGAGGACTAGCGGGAGGAGTGGCACAGATACGCAGTATTTT. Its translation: CASRRTSGRSGTDTQYF.

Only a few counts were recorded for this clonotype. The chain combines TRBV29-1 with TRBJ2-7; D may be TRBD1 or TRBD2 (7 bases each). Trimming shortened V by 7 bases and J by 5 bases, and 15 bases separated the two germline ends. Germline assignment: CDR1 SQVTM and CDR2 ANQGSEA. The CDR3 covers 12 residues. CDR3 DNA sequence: TGCAGCGGGGGGGAGGGGGCTAACGAGCAGTACTTC. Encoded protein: CSGGEGANEQYF.

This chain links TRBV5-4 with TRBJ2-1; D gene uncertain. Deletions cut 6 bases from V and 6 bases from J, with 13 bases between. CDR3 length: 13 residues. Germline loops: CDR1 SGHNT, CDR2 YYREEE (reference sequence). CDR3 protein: CASTPRASNEQFF. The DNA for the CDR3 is TGTGCCAGCACTCCTCGGGCCTCCAATGAGCAGTTCTTC.

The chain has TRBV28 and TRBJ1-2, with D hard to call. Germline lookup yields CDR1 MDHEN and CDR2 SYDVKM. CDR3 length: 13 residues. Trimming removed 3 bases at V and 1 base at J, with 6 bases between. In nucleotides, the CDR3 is TGTGCCAGCAGTTTTGGAGTTAACTATGGCTACACCTTC. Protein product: CASSFGVNYGYTF.

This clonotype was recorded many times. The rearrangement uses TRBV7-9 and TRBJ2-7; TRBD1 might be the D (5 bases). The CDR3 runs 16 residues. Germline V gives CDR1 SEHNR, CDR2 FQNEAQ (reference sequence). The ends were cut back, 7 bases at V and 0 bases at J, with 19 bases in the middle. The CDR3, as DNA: TGTGCCAGCAACAGGCTTGGTACCTCCGACTCCTACGAGCAGTACTTC. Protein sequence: CASNRLGTSDSYEQYF.

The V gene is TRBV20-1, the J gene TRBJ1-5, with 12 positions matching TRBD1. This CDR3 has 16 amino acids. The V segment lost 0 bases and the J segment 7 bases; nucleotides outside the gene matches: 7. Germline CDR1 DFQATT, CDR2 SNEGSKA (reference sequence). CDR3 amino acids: CSAREGQGAFVQPQHF. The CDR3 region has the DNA TGCAGTGCTAGAGAGGGACAGGGGGCTTTCGTCCAGCCCCAGCATTTT.

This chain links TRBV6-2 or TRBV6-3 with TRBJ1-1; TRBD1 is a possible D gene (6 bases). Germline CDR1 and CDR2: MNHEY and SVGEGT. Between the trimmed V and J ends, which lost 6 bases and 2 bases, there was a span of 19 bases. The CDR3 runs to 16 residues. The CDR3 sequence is CASRQQAQGTNTEAFF. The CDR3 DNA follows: TGTGCCAGCAGGCAACAAGCACAGGGTACAAACACTGAAGCTTTCTTT.

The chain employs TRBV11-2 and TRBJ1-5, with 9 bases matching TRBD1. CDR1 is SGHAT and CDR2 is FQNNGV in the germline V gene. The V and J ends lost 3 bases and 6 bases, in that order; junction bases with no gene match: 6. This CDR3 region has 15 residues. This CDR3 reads CASSFSQGASQPQHF. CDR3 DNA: TGTGCCAGCAGCTTTTCACAGGGGGCGAGTCAGCCCCAGCATTTT. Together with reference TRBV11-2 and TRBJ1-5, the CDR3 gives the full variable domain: EAGVAQSPRYKIIEKRQSVAFWCNPISGHATLYWYQQILGQGPKLLIQFQNNGVVDDSQLPKDRFSAERLKGVDSTLKIQPAKLEDSAVYLCASSFSQGASQPQHFGDGTRLSIL.

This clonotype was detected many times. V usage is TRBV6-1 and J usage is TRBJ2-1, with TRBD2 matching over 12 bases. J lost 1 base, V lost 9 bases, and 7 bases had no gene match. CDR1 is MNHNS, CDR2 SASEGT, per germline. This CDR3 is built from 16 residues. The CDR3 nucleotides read TGTGCCAGTTCGACTAGCGGGAGTAGGTCCTACAATGAGCAGTTCTTC. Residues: CASSTSGSRSYNEQFF.

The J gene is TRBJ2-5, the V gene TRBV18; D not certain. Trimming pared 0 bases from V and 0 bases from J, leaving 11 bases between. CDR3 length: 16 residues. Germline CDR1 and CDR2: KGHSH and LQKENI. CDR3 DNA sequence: TGTGCCAGCTCACCACCGCGTTGGACGGACCAAGAGACCCAGTACTTC. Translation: CASSPPRWTDQETQYF. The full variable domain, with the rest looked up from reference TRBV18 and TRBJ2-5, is NAGVMQNPRHLVRRRGQEARLRCSPMKGHSHVYWYRQLPEEGLKFMVYLQKENIIDESGMPKERFSAEFPKEGPSILRIQQVVRGDSAAYFCASSPPRWTDQETQYFGPGTRLLVL.

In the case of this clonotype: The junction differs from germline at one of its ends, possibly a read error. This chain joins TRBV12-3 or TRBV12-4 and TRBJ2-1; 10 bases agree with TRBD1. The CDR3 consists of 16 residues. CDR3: CVSSKRQGATNNEQFF. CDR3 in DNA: TGTGTCAGCAGTAAACGACAGGGGGCAACGAACAATGAGCAGTTCTTC.

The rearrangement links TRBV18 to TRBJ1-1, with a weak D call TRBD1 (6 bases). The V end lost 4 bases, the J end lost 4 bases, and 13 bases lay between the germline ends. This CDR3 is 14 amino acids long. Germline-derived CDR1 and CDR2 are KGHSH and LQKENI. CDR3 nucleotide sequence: TGTGCCAGCTCACAGATCAGGGGAACCACTGAAGCTTTCTTT. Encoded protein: CASSQIRGTTEAFF.

Written as DNA, the CDR3 is TGTGCCAGCAGCCCAGTGGGCAGCAAAGAAGCTTTCTTT. Translated: CASSPVGSKEAFF. V gene TRBV12-3 or TRBV12-4 combines with J gene TRBJ1-1; no definite D call. The germline V and J ends were trimmed by 6 bases and 8 bases, with 16 bases remaining between them. This CDR3 is 13 amino acids long.

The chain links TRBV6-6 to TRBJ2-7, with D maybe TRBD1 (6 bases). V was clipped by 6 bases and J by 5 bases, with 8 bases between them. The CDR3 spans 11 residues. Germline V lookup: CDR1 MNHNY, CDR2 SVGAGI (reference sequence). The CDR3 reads CASRTGNEQYV. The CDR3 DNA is TGTGCCAGCAGGACAGGTAACGAGCAGTACGTC.

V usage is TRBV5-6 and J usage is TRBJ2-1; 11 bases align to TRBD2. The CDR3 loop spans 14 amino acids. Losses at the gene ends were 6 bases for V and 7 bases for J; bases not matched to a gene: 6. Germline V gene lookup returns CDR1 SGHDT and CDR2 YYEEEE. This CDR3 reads CASTILAGVNEQFF. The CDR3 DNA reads TGTGCCAGCACGATACTAGCGGGAGTAAATGAGCAGTTCTTC.

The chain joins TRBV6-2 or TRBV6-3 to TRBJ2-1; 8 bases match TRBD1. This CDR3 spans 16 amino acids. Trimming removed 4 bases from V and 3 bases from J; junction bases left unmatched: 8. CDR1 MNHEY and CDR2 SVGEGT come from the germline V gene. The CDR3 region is CASSLWTGSVYNEQFF. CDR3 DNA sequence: TGTGCCAGCAGTTTATGGACAGGGTCCGTCTACAATGAGCAGTTCTTC.

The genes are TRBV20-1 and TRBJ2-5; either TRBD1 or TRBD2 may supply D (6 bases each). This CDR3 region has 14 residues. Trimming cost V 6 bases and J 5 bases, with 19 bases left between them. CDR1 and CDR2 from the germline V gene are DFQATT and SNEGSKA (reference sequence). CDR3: CSAYRGGNGETQYF. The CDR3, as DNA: TGCAGTGCCTACCGAGGGGGGAACGGGGAGACCCAGTACTTC.

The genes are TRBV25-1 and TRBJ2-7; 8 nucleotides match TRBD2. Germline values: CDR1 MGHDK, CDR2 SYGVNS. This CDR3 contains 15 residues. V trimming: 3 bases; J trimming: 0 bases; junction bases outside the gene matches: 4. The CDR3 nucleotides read TGTGCCAGCAGTGACGACACTAGCGGCTCCTACGAGCAGTACTTC. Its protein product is CASSDDTSGSYEQYF.

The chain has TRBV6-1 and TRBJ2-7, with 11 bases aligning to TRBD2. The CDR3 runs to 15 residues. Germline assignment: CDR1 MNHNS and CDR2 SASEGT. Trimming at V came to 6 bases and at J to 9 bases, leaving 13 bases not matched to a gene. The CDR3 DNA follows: TGTGCCAGCAGGCCCCTATTAGCGGGAGGGCCCGGGCAGTACTTC. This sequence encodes CASRPLLAGGPGQYF.

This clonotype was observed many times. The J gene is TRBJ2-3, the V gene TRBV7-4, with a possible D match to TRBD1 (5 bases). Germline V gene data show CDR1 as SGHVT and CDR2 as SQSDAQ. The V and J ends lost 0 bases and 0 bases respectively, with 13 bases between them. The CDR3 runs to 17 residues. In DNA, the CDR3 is TGTGCCAGCAGCTTAGCTGCAGGGTACAAGAGCACAGATACGCAGTATTTT. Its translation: CASSLAAGYKSTDTQYF.

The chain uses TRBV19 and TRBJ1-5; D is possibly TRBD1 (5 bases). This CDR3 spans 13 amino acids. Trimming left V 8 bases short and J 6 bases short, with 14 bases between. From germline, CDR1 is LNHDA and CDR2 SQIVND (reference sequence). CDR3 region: CASSTRGFQPQHF. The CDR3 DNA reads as TGTGCCAGTTCTACTAGGGGTTTTCAGCCCCAGCATTTT.

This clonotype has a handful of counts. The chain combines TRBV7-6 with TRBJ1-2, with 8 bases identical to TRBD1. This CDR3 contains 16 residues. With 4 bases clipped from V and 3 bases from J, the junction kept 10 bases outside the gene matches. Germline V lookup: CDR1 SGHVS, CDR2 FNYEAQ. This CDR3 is CASSWVKDRDHYGYTF. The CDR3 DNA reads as TGTGCCAGCAGCTGGGTGAAGGACAGGGATCACTATGGCTACACCTTC.

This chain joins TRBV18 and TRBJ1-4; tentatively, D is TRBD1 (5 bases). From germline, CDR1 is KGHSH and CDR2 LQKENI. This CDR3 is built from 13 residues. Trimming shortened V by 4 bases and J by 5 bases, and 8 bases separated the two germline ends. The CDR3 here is CASSRGGNEKLFF. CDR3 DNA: TGTGCCAGCTCACGCGGGGGGAATGAAAAACTGTTTTTT.

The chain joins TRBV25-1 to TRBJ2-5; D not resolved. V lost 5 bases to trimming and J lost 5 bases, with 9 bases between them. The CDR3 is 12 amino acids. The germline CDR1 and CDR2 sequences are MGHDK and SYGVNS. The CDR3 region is CASSKERETQYF. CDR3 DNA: TGTGCCAGCAGTAAGGAACGGGAGACCCAGTACTTC.

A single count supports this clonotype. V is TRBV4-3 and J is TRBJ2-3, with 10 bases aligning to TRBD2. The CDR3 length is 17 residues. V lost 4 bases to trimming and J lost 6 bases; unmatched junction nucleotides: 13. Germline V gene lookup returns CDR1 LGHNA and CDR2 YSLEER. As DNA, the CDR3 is TGCGCCAGCAGCCCAATCTCTAGCGGGAGATCGTATGATACGCAGTATTTT. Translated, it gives CASSPISSGRSYDTQYF.

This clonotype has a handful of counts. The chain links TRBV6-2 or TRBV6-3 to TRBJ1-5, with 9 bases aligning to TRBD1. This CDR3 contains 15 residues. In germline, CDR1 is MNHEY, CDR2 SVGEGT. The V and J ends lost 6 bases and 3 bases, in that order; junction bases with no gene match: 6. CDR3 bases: TGTGCCAGCAGCTCGGGACAGGGTTACAATCAGCCCCAGCATTTT. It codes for CASSSGQGYNQPQHF.